The clone carrying this TCR beta chain has more than one count but fewer than ten. Its antigen is not known. Time point in this sample: before natalizumab initiation. T0 refers to blood drawn before natalizumab was first infused. This CDR3 has 14 amino acids. With 4 bases removed from V and 5 bases from J, the gap between germline ends came to 12 bases. Germline CDR1 and CDR2: LNHDA and SQIVND (reference sequence). The sample is drawn from a study of multiple sclerosis patients with progressive multifocal leukoencephalopathy. General observations from the study: Clones expanded at PML were already present before and during natalizumab. Most PML patients had lower entropy, suggesting less diverse TRB repertoires.

TCRdb's table, derived via immunoSEQ multiplex PCR, lists solely in-frame clones and lacks some. The sample lists around 30,000 clones; approximately 90% were seen once. The TCR sequence derives from a human donor with multiple sclerosis. V gene TRBV19 combines with J gene TRBJ2-1; possibly TRBD1 for D (6 bases). The sample was PBMCs. CDR3: CASSKGDPHNEQFF. CDR3 DNA sequence: TGTGCCAGTAGTAAGGGGGACCCCCACAATGAGCAGTTCTTC.